This T cell receptor beta chain originates from a study of blood T cells in healthy people across ages. PCR was performed a second time for roughly 7 to 11 cycles using a sample-barcoded 5' primer and a J-beta primer mix. Each CDR3 protein gets one entry after TCRdb re-called the 5' RACE reads with MiXCR. The sample carries 650,000 or so distinct CDR3 sequences, under 65% recorded once. Study results and caveats: Expanded clonotype shifts may have been confounded, as the donors had an unknown CMV status. It was found that TCR beta diversity correlated strongly with the percentage of naive T cells. Long-lived and aged donors differed, with more naive CD4+ cells and higher diversity in the long-lived.

A word on this clonotype: The antigen is undetermined.

Germline V gene sequence: CDR1 MGHRA, CDR2 YSYEKL. V lost 4 bases and J lost 4, with 8 bases in between. This CDR3 region has 13 residues. They isolated at least 6 million PBMCs from each sample. The sequencing input was blood. The sequence was obtained from an elderly woman in good health. The V call is TRBV4-1, the J call TRBJ1-5; D ambiguous. CDR3 bases: TGCGCCAGCAGCCCGGCAAGTAATCAGCCCCAGCATTTT. Translated, it gives CASSPASNQPQHF.